One sample yielded the 8 T cell receptor beta chains listed below, sequenced in a study of blood T cell repertoires in COVID-19. Only in-frame clones appear in the TCRdb table, and some are missing; sequencing was by immunoSEQ multiplex PCR. The sample carries around 250,000 clones, around 83% recorded once. Specimen: peripheral blood. These receptor sequences come from a young woman with acute or convalescent COVID-19.

This chain links TRBV27 with TRBJ1-6, with 11 bases matching TRBD1. Germline V gene data show CDR1 as MNHEY and CDR2 as SMNVEV (reference sequence). This CDR3 is 16 amino acids long. V shed 4 bases and J 6 bases; nucleotides not matched to a gene: 5. CDR3 bases: TGTGCCAGCAGTTCGGACAGGGGGCATGGTAATTCACCCCTCCACTTT. Translated: CASSSDRGHGNSPLHF.

The rearrangement links TRBV25-1 to TRBJ1-4; no firm D call. V lost 3 bases, J lost 3 bases, and 11 bases lay in between. This CDR3 region has 15 residues. Germline values: CDR1 MGHDK, CDR2 SYGVNS. This chain's CDR3 is CASSDPGRPNEKLFF. For the CDR3, the DNA is TGTGCCAGCAGTGATCCAGGTCGCCCTAATGAAAAACTGTTTTTT.

The rearrangement uses TRBV6-5 and TRBJ1-2; TRBD1 is a possible D gene (6 bases). Trimming removed 2 bases at V and 1 base at J, with 11 bases between. CDR1 is MNHEY, CDR2 SVGAGI, per germline. CDR3 length equals 15 residues. The CDR3 DNA sequence: TGTGCCAGCAGTTACGGGGGCGGAGGTAACTATGGCTACACCTTC. Amino acid sequence: CASSYGGGGNYGYTF.

The chain employs TRBV6-5 and TRBJ2-3; D is perhaps TRBD1 (5 bases). This CDR3 region has 14 residues. Looked up from germline, CDR1 is MNHEY and CDR2 is SVGAGI. Trimming removed 6 bases at V and 4 bases at J, with 14 bases between. The CDR3: CASRTASFPDTQYF. For the CDR3, the DNA is TGTGCCAGCAGGACAGCTTCGTTTCCAGATACGCAGTATTTT.

V and J are TRBV7-9 and TRBJ2-7, with 8 bases matching TRBD2. Germline lookup yields CDR1 SEHNR and CDR2 FQNEAQ (reference sequence). The trim removed 5 bases at V and 4 bases at J, leaving 7 bases unmatched. CDR3 length equals 14 residues. The CDR3 DNA follows: TGTGCCAGCAGCCCTCAAGCGGGAGAATACGAGCAGTACTTC. It is translated as CASSPQAGEYEQYF.

The V and J genes are TRBV4-3 and TRBJ2-5; a weak D match, TRBD2 (6 bases). V was trimmed by 0 bases and J by 2 bases, leaving 13 bases between them. CDR1 and CDR2 (germline): LGHNA, YSLEER. This CDR3 comprises 16 residues. The CDR3 DNA follows: TGCGCCAGCAGCCAAGAACTCGGGGGATCTCAAGAGACCCAGTACTTC. Amino acids: CASSQELGGSQETQYF.

This clone was recorded once. This rearrangement joins TRBV6-5 to TRBJ2-7; no definite D call. The CDR3 sequence is 15 residues long. Germline lookup yields CDR1 MNHEY and CDR2 SVGAGI. Trimming stripped 6 bases from V and 3 bases from J, with 18 bases between. For the CDR3, the DNA is TGTGCCAGCAGACTAAGACTGGGTCGCAGCTACGAGCAGTACTTC. This sequence encodes CASRLRLGRSYEQYF.

The rearrangement joins TRBV15 to TRBJ2-2; D gene uncertain. Trimming cost V 0 bases and J 2 bases, with 13 bases left between them. CDR3 length: 17 amino acids. Germline V CDR1 and CDR2: LNHNV, YYDKDF (reference sequence). The CDR3 bases are TGTGCCACCAGCAGAGATAGTCCATTTGGTAACACCGGGGAGCTGTTTTTT. Translation gives CATSRDSPFGNTGELFF.